The entry below gives a single TCR beta chain sequence along with its context. CDR1 is LNHDA, CDR2 SQIVND, per germline (reference sequence). Trimming left V 6 bases short and J 7 bases short, with 22 bases between. The CDR3 spans 16 residues. This entry belongs to a study of blood T cell repertoires in COVID-19. Study overall: PBMCs, B-cell-depleted T cells, or T cells were the source of the cDNA or gDNA that made up the material.

Seattle patients were enrolled while actively infected and followed longitudinally. Clones were sequenced by immunoSEQ multiplex PCR, and TCRdb holds only the in-frame ones, with some missing. The sample lists approximately 300,000 clones, under 85% seen once, with about 1% in the top ten. This clonotype was obtained from a human donor with COVID-19, enrolled during active disease. The donor label of this sample is uncertain. The sequenced material came from peripheral blood. This sequence joins TRBV19 and TRBJ1-5, with D perhaps matching TRBD1 (5 bases). The chain's CDR3 is CASSRREGNTGQPQHF. The DNA for the CDR3 is TGTGCCAGTAGCCGTAGGGAGGGGAACACGGGGCAGCCCCAGCATTTT.